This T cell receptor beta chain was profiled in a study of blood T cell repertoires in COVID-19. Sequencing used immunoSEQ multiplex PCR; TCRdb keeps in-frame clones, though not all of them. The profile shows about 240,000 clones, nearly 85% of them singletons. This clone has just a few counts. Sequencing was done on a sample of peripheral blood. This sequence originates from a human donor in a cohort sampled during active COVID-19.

CDR3 in amino acids: CSVDGLAGVDEQFF. CDR3 nucleotides: TGCAGCGTTGACGGACTAGCGGGAGTAGATGAGCAGTTCTTC. The chain carries TRBV29-1 and TRBJ2-1, with TRBD2 matching over 13 bases. Germline V CDR1 and CDR2: SQVTM, ANQGSEA. V trimming: 3 bases; J trimming: 8 bases; junction bases outside the gene matches: 4. This CDR3 contains 14 residues.